The 8 T cell receptor beta chains below come from one sample, sequenced in a study of blood T cells in healthy people across ages. The use of a sample-barcoded 5' primer and a J-beta primer mix characterized a second PCR of roughly 7 to 11 cycles. MiXCR, applied by TCRdb to the 5' RACE reads, yields one record per CDR3 protein. The sample records about 780,000 distinct CDR3 sequences, roughly 60% being singletons. Sample: blood. The receptors here all came from a man between 25 and 39 years old in good health.

This sequence joins TRBV5-1 and TRBJ2-5, with 9 bases matching TRBD1. Germline CDR1 is SGHRS and CDR2 is YFSETQ. The length of the CDR3 is 16 residues. Trimming cost V 0 bases and J 11 bases; bases outside gene matches: 14. The CDR3 DNA sequence: TGCGCCAGCAGCTTGGTGGGGGGGACAGGGTCGAAGGAGCAGTACTTC. It encodes CASSLVGGTGSKEQYF.

Points on this clonotype: A much larger clonotype is one base distant, so this may be a read error. The chain uses TRBV12-3 or TRBV12-4 and TRBJ1-4; D might be TRBD1 (5 bases). This CDR3 contains 14 residues. V lost 5 bases and J 7 bases, leaving 14 bases between the germline ends. The CDR3 sequence: CASSVRGLGEKLFF. Here the CDR3 DNA reads TGTGCCAGCAGTGTGAGGGGACTGGGTGAAAAACTGTTTTTT.

This sequence joins TRBV5-5 and TRBJ1-5; D remains unclear. The CDR3 runs to 16 residues. Deletions cut 1 base from V and 0 bases from J, with 11 bases between. The germline V gene has CDR1 SGHKS and CDR2 YYEKEE (reference sequence). CDR3 DNA: TGTGCCAGCAGCTTGCGGCGGGATTATAGCAATCAGCCCCAGCATTTT. Its protein product is CASSLRRDYSNQPQHF.

The chain couples TRBV11-1 to TRBJ2-1; 8 bases fit TRBD2. V shed 5 bases and J 4 bases; nucleotides not matched to a gene: 7. The CDR3 spans 15 residues. Germline CDR1 reads SGHAT; CDR2 reads FQDESV (reference sequence). The CDR3 loop reads CASSPGGAVYNEQFF. CDR3 nucleotides: TGTGCCAGCAGCCCCGGGGGGGCGGTATACAATGAGCAGTTCTTC.

The chain is built from TRBV12-3 or TRBV12-4 and TRBJ2-3, with TRBD2 as a possible D gene (6 bases). The V end was cut by 1 base, the J end by 0 bases, with 14 bases between. The CDR3 length is 17 residues. The CDR3, as DNA: TGTGCCAGCAGTTTAGGGCGGGGACCATCTAGCACAGATACGCAGTATTTT. This translates into CASSLGRGPSSTDTQYF.

This chain uses TRBV18 with TRBJ1-2; D uncertain. Per the germline V gene, CDR1 is KGHSH and CDR2 is LQKENI. The CDR3 totals 13 residues. V lost 2 bases, J lost 6 bases, and 10 bases lay in between. The CDR3 loop reads CASSPKTADGYTF. The CDR3 nucleotides are TGTGCCAGCTCACCAAAGACGGCGGATGGCTACACCTTC.

The chain is built from TRBV4-2 and TRBJ2-5; 10 bases are a match to TRBD1. CDR3 length: 16 amino acids. V dropped 4 bases and J dropped 5; count of bases not matched to a gene: 10. Germline lookup yields CDR1 LGHNA and CDR2 YNFKEQ. CDR3 sequence reads: CASSPTDRTGGETQYF. The CDR3 DNA reads as TGTGCCAGCAGCCCGACCGATAGGACAGGGGGGGAGACCCAGTACTTC.

This clonotype was observed once. The V gene is TRBV6-5, the J gene TRBJ2-6, with 7 positions matching TRBD1. Per germline, CDR1 MNHEY and CDR2 SVGAGI. With 2 bases clipped from V and 0 bases from J, the junction kept 16 bases outside the gene matches. This CDR3 is built from 21 residues. The CDR3 DNA follows: TGTGCCAGCAGTTACCTTGCTTCTTCGACAGGGACCTACTCTGGGGCCAACGTCCTGACTTTC. Protein: CASSYLASSTGTYSGANVLTF.